The clone carrying this T cell receptor beta chain was recorded only once. Its matching antigen is unknown. These data belong to a study of T cell responses to AZD1222 COVID-19 vaccine. Regarding the study as a whole: Following two doses of AZD1222, Spike-specific TCR breadth and depth rose. Clonal diversity was possibly underestimated, and white British individuals and females predominated among donors. No repertoire was sampled before or during the peak T cell response, only after it. Seropositivity was recorded at baseline in only 6 or 7 AZD1222 recipients.

The germline CDR1 and CDR2 sequences are MNHEY and SVGAGI. V was pared by 6 bases and J by 3 bases, with 14 bases between. The CDR3 runs to 14 residues. Produced via immunoSEQ multiplex PCR; TCRdb's table is partial and in-frame only. The sample shows 120,000 to 150,000 clones, about nine tenths of them seen only once. This receptor was obtained from an adult in good health. The starting material was peripheral blood, obtained on day 0 of MenACWY control vaccination. The J gene is TRBJ1-2, the V gene TRBV6-5; TRBD1 is a possible D gene (5 bases). The CDR3 loop reads CASRAGTFYYGYTF. The CDR3 region has the DNA TGTGCCAGCAGGGCGGGGACGTTTTACTATGGCTACACCTTC.